A single sample is the source of the 25 T cell receptor beta chains below, sequenced in a study of beta chain features in type 1 diabetes. Since all of the isolated RNA was reverse transcribed, expressed TCRB transcripts were what got sequenced. Sequenced by immunoSEQ multiplex PCR; TCRdb stores in-frame clones only, minus some. This sample carries tens of thousands of clones, roughly 34% of them seen once, and the ten largest clones take over 0.4%. Sequencing input: stem cell memory CD4+ T cells from blood. These receptors all come from a woman under 30 in good health.

The chain joins TRBV5-1 to TRBJ2-7; 11 bases are shared with TRBD2. The germline gives CDR1 SGHRS, CDR2 YFSETQ. V gave up 3 bases and J gave up 6 bases; unmatched junction bases: 2. The CDR3 sequence is 13 residues long. CDR3 sequence: CASSSGTSGEQYF. DNA of the CDR3: TGCGCCAGCAGCTCGGGGACTAGCGGCGAGCAGTACTTC.

This clone was recorded a few times. The chain combines TRBV7-6 with TRBJ2-1; 7 nucleotides align to TRBD2. Germline trimming cut 5 bases from V and 10 bases from J; bases unmatched to any gene: 11. The V gene's germline CDR1 is SGHVS and CDR2 FNYEAQ. The CDR3 runs to 14 residues. CDR3 sequence: CASSIGAGVREQFF. CDR3 in DNA: TGTGCCAGCAGCATAGGGGCGGGGGTCCGGGAGCAGTTCTTC. Using reference TRBV7-6 and TRBJ2-1 for the parts outside the CDR3, the full variable domain is GAGVSQSPRYKVTKRGQDVALRCDPISGHVSLYWYRQALGQGPEFLTYFNYEAQQDKSGLPNDRFSAERPEGSISTLTIQRTEQRDSAMYRCASSIGAGVREQFFGPGTRLTVL.

The chain has TRBV7-9 and TRBJ1-3, with D possibly TRBD1 on 5 matching bases. The germline V and J ends were trimmed by 8 bases and 1 base, with 12 bases remaining between them. The CDR3 loop spans 14 amino acids. Per the germline V gene, CDR1 is SEHNR and CDR2 is FQNEAQ (reference sequence). This chain's CDR3 is CASRPGFSGNTIYF. CDR3 in DNA: TGTGCCAGCCGGCCAGGGTTTTCTGGAAACACCATATATTTT.

In its sample, this clone was seen a few times. The chain uses TRBV29-1 and TRBJ2-7; D might be TRBD2 (6 bases). The CDR3 totals 13 residues. Germline CDR1 SQVTM, CDR2 ANQGSEA. V lost 4 bases and J lost 6, with 16 bases in between. The CDR3 DNA reads TGCAGCGTTGTAAAAACTAGCACGGGCGAGCAGTACTTC. Residues: CSVVKTSTGEQYF.

This chain connects TRBV7-2 to TRBJ2-7; TRBD2 matches at 11 bases. CDR1 and CDR2 (germline): SGHTA, FQGNSA. CDR3 size: 15 residues. The ends lost 5 bases at V and 2 bases at J; junction bases unmatched: 5. As DNA, the CDR3 is TGTGCCAGCAGCATCATAGCGGGAGGGCCCTACGAGCAGTACTTC. It specifies CASSIIAGGPYEQYF.

V usage is TRBV11-3 and J usage is TRBJ2-2; 9 nucleotides align to TRBD1. The germline CDR1 and CDR2 sequences are SGHNT and YENEEA. The CDR3 has 15 residues. The J segment lost 6 bases and the V segment lost 8 bases, leaving 10 bases of the junction unmatched. The CDR3 sequence is CASALQDRGAGELFF. CDR3 DNA sequence: TGTGCCAGCGCTCTCCAGGACAGGGGTGCCGGGGAGCTGTTTTTT.

V and J are TRBV7-2 and TRBJ2-1, with D possibly TRBD2 on 6 matching bases. CDR1 is SGHTA, CDR2 FQGNSA, per germline. This CDR3 comprises 14 residues. V was pared by 0 bases and J by 11 bases, with 14 bases between. Here the CDR3 DNA reads TGTGCCAGCAGCTTAGCGGAGGGCTACTCTCAGCAGTTCTTC. Protein: CASSLAEGYSQQFF.

The V call is TRBV7-6, the J call TRBJ2-6; tentatively, D is TRBD2 (6 bases). The germline CDR1 and CDR2 sequences are SGHVS and FNYEAQ. The CDR3 runs 17 residues. V lost 9 bases to trimming and J lost 0 bases, with 18 bases between them. The CDR3 coding sequence is TGTGCCAGTTCCTCCGGAGGGCCTAGCTCTGGGGCCAACGTCCTGACTTTC. Translating gives CASSSGGPSSGANVLTF.

This clone was found a few times. This chain joins TRBV10-3 and TRBJ2-7; perhaps TRBD2 as D (6 bases). Germline V gene data show CDR1 as ENHRY and CDR2 as SYGVKD. Trimming removed 6 bases from V and 0 bases from J, with 9 bases in between. The CDR3 spans 13 residues. The CDR3 is CAIRVGGSYEQYF. The CDR3 DNA sequence: TGTGCCATCAGGGTGGGGGGCTCCTACGAGCAGTACTTC.

This chain joins TRBV6-5 and TRBJ2-7; 9 bases align to TRBD1. From germline, CDR1 is MNHEY and CDR2 SVGAGI. This CDR3 comprises 14 residues. Unmatched junction bases numbered 0, after V lost 0 bases and J lost 3 bases. The CDR3 protein is CASSYSGQGYEQYF. Written as DNA, the CDR3 is TGTGCCAGCAGTTACTCGGGACAGGGCTACGAGCAGTACTTC.

This clone was seen more than once but under ten times. The chain employs TRBV7-2 and TRBJ2-1; D gene unclear. CDR3 length equals 13 residues. From germline, CDR1 is SGHTA and CDR2 FQGNSA. With 4 bases removed from V and 11 bases from J, the gap between germline ends came to 15 bases. The CDR3 here is CASSSPPLRKQFF. CDR3 nucleotides: TGTGCCAGCAGCTCCCCCCCTCTCAGGAAGCAGTTCTTC.

The genes are TRBV18 and TRBJ1-4, with 7 positions matching TRBD1. V trimming: 3 bases; J trimming: 4 bases; junction bases outside the gene matches: 2. Germline CDR1 KGHSH, CDR2 LQKENI. The CDR3 is 14 residues long. The CDR3 bases are TGTGCCAGCTCACCCCGGGACAGTAATGAAAAACTGTTTTTT. Translated: CASSPRDSNEKLFF.

The chain carries TRBV18 and TRBJ1-4; D is possibly TRBD1 (5 bases). CDR3 length: 15 residues. Germline V CDR1 and CDR2: KGHSH, LQKENI. V shed 3 bases and J shed 4 bases, with 12 bases lying between them. CDR3 in amino acids: CASSPSAGRNEKLFF. The CDR3 coding sequence is TGTGCCAGCTCACCTTCGGCAGGGCGTAATGAAAAACTGTTTTTT.

This clone has a handful of counts. Other DNA sequences of this sample code for an identical CDR3. The chain links TRBV19 to TRBJ2-7, with 10 bases that match TRBD2. The CDR3 has 13 amino acids. The V gene end was trimmed by 6 bases and the J gene end by 6 bases; junction bases not matched to a gene: 5. The germline CDR1 and CDR2 sequences are LNHDA and SQIVND (reference sequence). The CDR3 sequence is CASRASGSPEQYF. DNA of the CDR3: TGTGCCAGTAGGGCTAGCGGGAGTCCCGAGCAGTACTTC.

The chain uses TRBV30 and TRBJ1-1; TRBD1 is a possible D gene (5 bases). The V and J ends lost 5 bases and 8 bases respectively, with 15 bases between them. Per the germline V gene, CDR1 is GTSNPN and CDR2 is SVGIG (reference sequence). The CDR3 runs 12 residues. The DNA of the CDR3 is TGTGCCTGGGGAGGGGTAGAGCTGGAAGCTTTCTTT. This sequence encodes CAWGGVELEAFF.

The rearrangement uses TRBV18 and TRBJ2-5, with D maybe TRBD1 (6 bases). The CDR3 extends over 16 amino acids. The V end lost 2 bases, the J end lost 4 bases, and 17 bases lay between the germline ends. Looked up from germline, CDR1 is KGHSH and CDR2 is LQKENI. CDR3 sequence (DNA): TGTGCCAGCTCACCAACGACAGGCCGGGGTGGAGAGACCCAGTACTTC. Translated, it gives CASSPTTGRGGETQYF.

V and J are TRBV5-1 and TRBJ2-3, with D perhaps TRBD1 (5 bases). The CDR3 is made up of 15 amino acids. Germline V CDR1 and CDR2: SGHRS, YFSETQ. V gave up 0 bases and J gave up 4 bases, with 12 bases separating them. Written as DNA, the CDR3 is TGCGCCAGCAGCTTGGGTCTGGTGGGGCCAGATACGCAGTATTTT. It yields the protein CASSLGLVGPDTQYF.

This chain connects TRBV2 to TRBJ1-2; tentative D call: TRBD1 (5 bases). The CDR3 consists of 12 residues. The V end was cut by 6 bases, the J end by 8 bases, with 13 bases between. CDR1 is SNHLY and CDR2 is FYNNEI in the germline V gene. The CDR3 DNA is TGTGCCAGCAGGCGGGACCTCGAGGGCTACACCTTC. It is translated as CASRRDLEGYTF.

This clone was seen a handful of times. The chain uses TRBV19 and TRBJ1-2; TRBD1 might be the D (6 bases). Between the trimmed V and J ends, which lost 7 bases and 0 bases, there was a span of 18 bases. Germline CDR1 reads LNHDA; CDR2 reads SQIVND (reference sequence). The CDR3 loop spans 16 amino acids. CDR3 residues: CASTRDGGRANYGYTF. DNA for the CDR3: TGTGCCAGTACCCGGGATGGGGGCAGGGCTAACTATGGCTACACCTTC.

This clone was seen only a few times. The chain employs TRBV27 and TRBJ2-3, with 7 positions matching TRBD2. J lost 6 bases, V lost 3 bases, and 6 bases had no gene match. Looked up from germline, CDR1 is MNHEY and CDR2 is SMNVEV (reference sequence). CDR3 length: 14 residues. CDR3 protein: CASSFGRGTDTQYF. The CDR3 DNA reads as TGTGCCAGCAGTTTCGGGCGGGGGACGGATACGCAGTATTTT.

The V gene is TRBV6-1, the J gene TRBJ2-5, with TRBD1 matching over 7 bases. V lost 7 bases to trimming and J lost 1 base; unmatched junction nucleotides: 3. In germline, CDR1 is MNHNS, CDR2 SASEGT. This CDR3 contains 13 residues. CDR3 nucleotide sequence: TGTGCCAGCAATAGGGACAGCCAAGAGACCCAGTACTTC. It codes for CASNRDSQETQYF.

The CDR3 region is CASSSGVMNYGYTF. The CDR3 bases are TGTGCCAGCAGTTCCGGGGTTATGAACTATGGCTACACCTTC. This rearrangement joins TRBV28 to TRBJ1-2, with no clear D. V shed 4 bases and J shed 2 bases, with 11 bases lying between them. Germline V gives CDR1 MDHEN, CDR2 SYDVKM. CDR3 length: 14 amino acids.

In this sample, this clone turned up a few times. This sample also contains other DNA sequences that code for the same CDR3. The chain employs TRBV19 and TRBJ2-5, with unresolved D. This CDR3 is 13 amino acids long. The germline gives CDR1 LNHDA, CDR2 SQIVND (reference sequence). The V end was cut by 1 base, the J end by 4 bases, with 7 bases between. The CDR3 DNA reads TGTGCCAGTAGTATAGCAGAAAGAGAGACCCAGTACTTC. Its protein is CASSIAERETQYF.

This rearrangement joins TRBV30 to TRBJ1-4; 9 bases match TRBD1. Germline V gives CDR1 GTSNPN, CDR2 SVGIG (reference sequence). V dropped 6 bases and J dropped 8; count of bases not matched to a gene: 7. The CDR3 has 13 amino acids. CDR3 amino acids: CACRTGDGEKLFF. The CDR3 nucleotides are TGTGCCTGCAGGACAGGGGACGGAGAAAAACTGTTTTTT.

V and J are TRBV11-3 and TRBJ2-1; TRBD2 is a possible D gene (6 bases). Germline values: CDR1 SGHNT, CDR2 YENEEA. The CDR3 totals 14 residues. Trimming left V 5 bases short and J 4 bases short, with 12 bases between. The CDR3 reads CASSPVGGYNEQFF. DNA for the CDR3: TGTGCCAGCAGCCCAGTTGGGGGGTACAATGAGCAGTTCTTC.